This is a list of T cell receptor beta chains from one sample in a study of cytomegalovirus exposure and HLA in healthy donors. Some clones are missing from TCRdb's copy, which holds only in-frame ones; the method was immunoSEQ multiplex PCR. The table includes under 250,000 clones, about 86% detected once. The sample was PBMCs. These receptor sequences come from a woman aged 55-69 years in good health and CMV-seropositive. Both conserved end residues are part of each CDR3. D genes are given only for firm matches. Only some rows state a clone size, as once, few, many or a class for expanded clones.

TRBV9	NA	NA	TRBJ2-7	CASSVAALGGYEQYF	TGTGCCAGCAGCGTAGCCGCTTTGGGGGGCTACGAGCAGTACTTC
TRBV29-1	NA	NA	TRBJ2-7	CSVEQRYEQYF	TGCAGCGTTGAACAGAGGTACGAGCAGTACTTC
TRBV19	NA	NA	TRBJ1-2	CASSWSIYGYTF	TGTGCCAGTAGTTGGAGTATCTATGGCTACACCTTC
TRBV2	NA	NA	TRBJ1-2	CASSEHLRTGGLYGYTF	TGTGCCAGCAGTGAACACTTACGCACAGGAGGGCTCTATGGCTACACCTTC
TRBV14	NA	NA	TRBJ2-7	CASSQAHYEQYF	TGTGCCAGCAGCCAAGCCCACTACGAGCAGTACTTC
TRBV7-8	few	TRBD1	TRBJ2-7	CASSLTDRPSYEQYF	TGTGCCAGCAGCTTGACGGACAGGCCCTCCTACGAGCAGTACTTC
TRBV5-1	NA	NA	TRBJ2-1	CASSLSTEYNEQFF	TGCGCCAGCAGCCTATCGACAGAGTACAATGAGCAGTTCTTC
TRBV27	NA	TRBD1	TRBJ1-2	CASSLTGDHGYTF	TGTGCCAGCAGTTTGACAGGGGATCATGGCTACACCTTC
TRBV5-4	NA	TRBD1	TRBJ1-3	CASSLDRGPFGNTIYF	TGTGCCAGCAGCTTGGACAGGGGCCCCTTTGGAAACACCATATATTTT
TRBV25-1	NA	NA	TRBJ2-5	CASSEAGGQVQYF	TGTGCCAGCAGTGAGGCAGGGGGGCAAGTGCAGTACTTC
TRBV5-1	NA	TRBD1	TRBJ2-1	CASSPPRDRGDEQFF	TGCGCCAGCAGCCCCCCCCGGGACAGGGGGGATGAGCAGTTCTTC
TRBV19	NA	NA	TRBJ1-3	CASSTRTASGNTIYF	TGTGCCAGTAGCACTAGGACGGCCTCTGGAAACACCATATATTTT
TRBV7-9	NA	NA	TRBJ2-1	CSSSLGRAYYNEQFF	TGTTCCAGCAGCTTAGGGCGGGCGTACTACAATGAGCAGTTCTTC
TRBV2	NA	TRBD2	TRBJ2-7	CASSVGQGGSYEQYF	TGTGCCAGCAGTGTGGGGCAGGGAGGGTCCTACGAGCAGTACTTC
TRBV4-1	NA	NA	TRBJ2-5	CASSQEAGNLQYF	TGCGCCAGCAGCCAAGAGGCGGGCAACCTACAGTACTTC
TRBV27	NA	NA	TRBJ1-3	CASWRAGSGNTIYF	TGTGCCAGTTGGAGAGCAGGGTCTGGAAACACCATATATTTT
TRBV16	NA	NA	TRBJ2-5	CASSQGRTQETQYF	TGTGCCAGCAGCCAAGGAAGGACTCAAGAGACCCAGTACTTC
TRBV2	once	NA	TRBJ1-1	CASSELAGGTEAFF	TGTGCCAGCAGTGAATTAGCGGGAGGCACTGAAGCTTTCTTT
TRBV29-1	NA	TRBD1	TRBJ1-2	CSVDRGLGYTF	TGCAGCGTTGACAGGGGGCTAGGCTACACCTTC
TRBV29-1	NA	NA	TRBJ1-1	CSVEVGPNTEAFF	TGCAGCGTTGAAGTGGGCCCGAACACTGAAGCTTTCTTT
TRBV5-4	once	TRBD2	TRBJ2-7	CASSLAAGDEQYF	TGTGCCAGCAGCTTGGCGGCGGGGGACGAGCAGTACTTC
TRBV7-2	NA	NA	TRBJ2-3	CASSPSRDTQYF	TGTGCCAGCAGCCCCTCCCGAGATACGCAGTATTTT
TRBV15	NA	TRBD2	TRBJ2-3	CATRSGSNTDTQYF	TGTGCCACCAGGAGCGGGAGCAACACAGATACGCAGTATTTT
TRBV7-9	NA	NA	TRBJ2-3	CASSLLARTDTQYF	TGTGCCAGCAGCTTGTTAGCTCGCACAGATACGCAGTATTTT
TRBV9	NA	TRBD1	TRBJ2-6	CASSVGTVLSSGANVLTF	TGTGCCAGCAGCGTCGGGACAGTTCTTAGCTCTGGGGCCAACGTCCTGACTTTC
TRBV28	NA	NA	TRBJ2-2	CASSQYDGELFF	TGTGCCAGCAGCCAGTACGACGGGGAGCTGTTTTTT
TRBV5-1	NA	NA	TRBJ2-3	CASSLEGRSSTDTQYF	TGCGCCAGCAGCTTGGAAGGGAGGAGTTCCACAGATACGCAGTATTTT
TRBV2	NA	TRBD1	TRBJ2-2	CASTLGQGVNTGELFF	TGTGCCAGCACCCTAGGACAGGGGGTAAACACCGGGGAGCTGTTTTTT
TRBV10-3	NA	TRBD2	TRBJ2-2	CAISDTSGIETGELFF	TGTGCCATCAGTGACACTAGCGGCATCGAGACCGGGGAGCTGTTTTTT
TRBV28	NA	TRBD1	TRBJ1-2	CASSSQTGGNYGYTF	TGTGCCAGCAGTTCCCAGACAGGGGGTAACTATGGCTACACCTTC
TRBV5-6	NA	NA	TRBJ2-7	CASSPPRGATWYYEQYF	TGTGCCAGCAGCCCTCCCAGGGGGGCGACCTGGTATTACGAGCAGTACTTC
TRBV27	NA	NA	TRBJ1-2	CASSFGKNYGYTF	TGTGCCAGCAGCTTCGGGAAGAACTATGGCTACACCTTC
TRBV7-2	NA	NA	TRBJ1-2	CASSQTGERNGYTF	TGTGCCAGCAGCCAGACAGGAGAACGTAATGGCTACACCTTC
TRBV28	once	NA	TRBJ2-3	CASRGGSQGTDTQYF	TGTGCCAGCAGAGGAGGTTCGCAAGGCACAGATACGCAGTATTTT
TRBV7-9	NA	NA	TRBJ2-7	CASSSPLAYEQYF	TGTGCCAGCAGCTCCCCGCTAGCCTACGAGCAGTACTTC
TRBV4-2	NA	NA	TRBJ1-4	CASSQDRRNNEKLFF	TGTGCCAGCAGCCAAGATAGGCGGAATAATGAAAAACTGTTTTTT
TRBV27	NA	TRBD1	TRBJ1-5	CASRLSPQGVWQPQHF	TGTGCCAGCAGATTATCCCCCCAGGGGGTCTGGCAGCCCCAGCATTTT
TRBV5-4	NA	NA	TRBJ2-5	CASSARPEETQYF	TGTGCCAGCAGCGCGCGGCCGGAGGAGACCCAGTACTTC
TRBV2	NA	NA	TRBJ1-4	CASRINNEKLFF	TGTGCCAGCAGAATTAATAATGAAAAACTGTTTTTT
TRBV28	NA	TRBD1	TRBJ2-5	CASSPVQGAGETQYF	TGTGCCAGCAGTCCCGTACAGGGGGCGGGAGAGACCCAGTACTTC
TRBV4-1	NA	NA	TRBJ2-7	CASSQDWNYEQYF	TGCGCCAGCAGCCAGGACTGGAACTACGAGCAGTACTTC
TRBV9	few	TRBD1	TRBJ1-2	CASSVEETGFYGYTF	TGTGCCAGCAGCGTAGAGGAGACAGGGTTCTATGGCTACACCTTC
TRBV5-1	NA	NA	TRBJ1-2	CASSEIQGGYGYTF	TGCGCCAGCAGCGAAATACAGGGTGGCTATGGCTACACCTTC
TRBV19	once	NA	TRBJ1-3	CASSISSRGPGNTIYF	TGTGCCAGTAGTATCAGTTCCCGCGGGCCGGGAAACACCATATATTTT
TRBV5-1	NA	TRBD2	TRBJ2-1	CASSESGRFQFF	TGCGCCAGCAGCGAAAGCGGGAGATTCCAGTTCTTC
TRBV2	NA	TRBD1	TRBJ1-2	CASKGVRGPDNGYTF	TGTGCCAGCAAAGGAGTCAGGGGGCCGGATAATGGCTACACCTTC
TRBV7-6	NA	NA	TRBJ1-1	CASTAGVGVGNTEAFF	TGTGCCAGCACTGCGGGGGTGGGGGTGGGAAACACTGAAGCTTTCTTT
TRBV4-2	NA	NA	TRBJ2-3	CASSQQLAPTDTQYF	TGTGCCAGCAGCCAACAACTAGCCCCCACAGATACGCAGTATTTT
TRBV6-6	NA	NA	TRBJ1-1	CASSYELMNTEAFF	TGTGCCAGCAGTTATGAACTCATGAACACTGAAGCTTTCTTT
TRBV7-9	NA	TRBD1	TRBJ1-1	CASSLDRGKGTEAFF	TGTGCCAGCAGCTTAGACAGGGGGAAAGGCACTGAAGCTTTCTTT
TRBV18	NA	NA	TRBJ2-1	CASSPTGNYNEQFF	TGTGCCAGCTCACCAACGGGAAACTACAATGAGCAGTTCTTC
TRBV7-2	NA	TRBD2	TRBJ2-1	CASSPTSGRAVEQFF	TGTGCCAGCAGCCCGACTAGCGGGAGGGCCGTTGAGCAGTTCTTC
TRBV2	NA	NA	TRBJ2-5	CASSAGERTQYF	TGTGCCAGCAGTGCAGGGGAGCGGACCCAGTACTTC
TRBV27	few	NA	TRBJ2-6	CASSWSGIPGPNVLTF	TGTGCCAGCAGTTGGTCGGGGATCCCTGGTCCCAACGTCCTGACTTTC
TRBV7-3	NA	NA	TRBJ2-7	CASSSNRDSNEQYF	TGTGCCAGCAGCTCGAACAGGGATAGTAACGAGCAGTACTTC